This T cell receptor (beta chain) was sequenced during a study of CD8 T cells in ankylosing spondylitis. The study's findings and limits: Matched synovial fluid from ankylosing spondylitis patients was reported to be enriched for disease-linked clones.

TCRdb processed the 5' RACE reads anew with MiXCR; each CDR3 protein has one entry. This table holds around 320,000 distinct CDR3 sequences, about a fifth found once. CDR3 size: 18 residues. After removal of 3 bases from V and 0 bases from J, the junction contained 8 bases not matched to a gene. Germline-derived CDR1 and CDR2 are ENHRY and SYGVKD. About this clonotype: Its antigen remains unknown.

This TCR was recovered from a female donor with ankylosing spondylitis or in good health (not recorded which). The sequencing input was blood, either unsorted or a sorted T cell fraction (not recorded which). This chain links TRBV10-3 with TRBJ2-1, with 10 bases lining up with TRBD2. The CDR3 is CAISDPPGLAASYNEQFF. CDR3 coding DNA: TGTGCCATCAGTGACCCACCCGGACTAGCGGCCTCCTACAATGAGCAGTTCTTC.